The T cell receptor beta chain under discussion was sequenced for a study of technical replicates of blood from a handful of donors. This table comes from immunoSEQ multiplex PCR, and its TCRdb copy is limited to in-frame clones, with some not included. The sample lists some 11,000 clones, 60% to 85% occurring once. With respect to this clone: At one end, the junction sequence differs from germline, possibly due to a read error. The sample contains more than one DNA sequence encoding this CDR3.

CDR3 size: 12 residues. Germline V gene lookup returns CDR1 WSHSY and CDR2 SAAADI. The receptor's source is a human donor in good health. The gene calls are TRBV10-2 and TRBJ2-7; TRBD2 aligns across 8 bases. The specimen sequenced was PBMCs. CDR3 amino acids: CAAGREAYEQYF. CDR3 in DNA: TGCGCCGCTGGGCGGGAGGCCTATGAGCAGTACTTC.